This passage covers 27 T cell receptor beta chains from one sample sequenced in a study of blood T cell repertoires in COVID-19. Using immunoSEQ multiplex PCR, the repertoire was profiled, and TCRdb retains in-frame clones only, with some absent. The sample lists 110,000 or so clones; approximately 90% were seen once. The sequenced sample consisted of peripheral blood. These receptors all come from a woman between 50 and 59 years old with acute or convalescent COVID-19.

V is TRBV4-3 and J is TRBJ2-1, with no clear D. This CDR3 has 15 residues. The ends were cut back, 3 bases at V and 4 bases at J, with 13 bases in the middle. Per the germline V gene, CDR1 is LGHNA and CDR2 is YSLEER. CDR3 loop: CASSQAHTTYNEQFF. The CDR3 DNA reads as TGCGCCAGCAGCCAGGCCCATACTACTTACAATGAGCAGTTCTTC.

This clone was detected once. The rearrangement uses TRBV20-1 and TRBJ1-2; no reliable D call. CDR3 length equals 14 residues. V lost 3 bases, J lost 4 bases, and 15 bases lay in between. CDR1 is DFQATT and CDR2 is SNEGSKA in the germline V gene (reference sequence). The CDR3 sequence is CSASKEGSGYGYTF. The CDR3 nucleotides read TGCAGTGCTAGTAAGGAGGGTAGCGGCTATGGCTACACCTTC.

CDR3 bases: TGTGCCAGCAGCCAAGAGAGGGGGGGACCCACAGATACGCAGTATTTT. Its translation is CASSQERGGPTDTQYF. The rearrangement joins TRBV3-1 (or the pseudogene TRBV3-2) to TRBJ2-3; a possible D gene is TRBD2 (7 bases). This CDR3 comprises 16 residues. The germline CDR1 and CDR2 sequences are LGHDT and YNNKEL (reference sequence). Trimming took 0 bases from V and 2 from J, leaving 12 bases between them.

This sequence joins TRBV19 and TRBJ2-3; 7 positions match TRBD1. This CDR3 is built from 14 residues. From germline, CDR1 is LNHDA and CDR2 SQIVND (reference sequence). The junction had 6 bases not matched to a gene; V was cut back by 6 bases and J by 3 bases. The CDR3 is CASRRQGVTDTQYF. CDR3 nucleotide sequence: TGTGCCAGTAGGAGACAGGGAGTGACAGATACGCAGTATTTT.

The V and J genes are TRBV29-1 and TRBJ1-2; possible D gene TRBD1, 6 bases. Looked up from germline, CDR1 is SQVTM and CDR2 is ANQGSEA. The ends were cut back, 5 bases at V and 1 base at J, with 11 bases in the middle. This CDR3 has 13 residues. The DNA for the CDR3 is TGCAGCGTTTCAAGGGGGATTAACTATGGCTACACCTTC. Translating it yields CSVSRGINYGYTF. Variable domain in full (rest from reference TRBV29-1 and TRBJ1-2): SAVISQKPSRDICQRGTSLTIQCQVDSQVTMMFWYRQQPGQSLTLIATANQGSEATYESGFVIDKFPISRPNLTFSTLTVSNMSPEDSSIYLCSVSRGINYGYTFGSGTRLTVV.

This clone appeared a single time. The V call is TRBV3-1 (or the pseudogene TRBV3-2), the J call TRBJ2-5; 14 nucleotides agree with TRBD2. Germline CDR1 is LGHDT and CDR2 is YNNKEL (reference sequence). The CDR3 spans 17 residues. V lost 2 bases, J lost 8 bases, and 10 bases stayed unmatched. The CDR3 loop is CASSQLTGLAGGHTQYF. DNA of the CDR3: TGTGCCAGCAGCCAACTGACTGGACTAGCGGGGGGCCATACCCAGTACTTC.

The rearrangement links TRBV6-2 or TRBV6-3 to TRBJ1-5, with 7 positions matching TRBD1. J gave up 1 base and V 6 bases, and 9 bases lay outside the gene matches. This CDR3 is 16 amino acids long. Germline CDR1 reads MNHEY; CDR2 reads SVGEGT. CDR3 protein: CASSLTGLVSNQPQHF. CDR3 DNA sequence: TGTGCCAGCAGCTTGACAGGGCTGGTAAGCAATCAGCCCCAGCATTTT.

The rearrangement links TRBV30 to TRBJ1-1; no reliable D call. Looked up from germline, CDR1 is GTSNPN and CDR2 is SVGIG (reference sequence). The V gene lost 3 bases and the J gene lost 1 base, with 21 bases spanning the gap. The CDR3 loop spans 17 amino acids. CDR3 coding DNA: TGTGCCTGGAGCCCCTCCCGACCAGGCATCCGGAACACTGAAGCTTTCTTT. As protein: CAWSPSRPGIRNTEAFF.

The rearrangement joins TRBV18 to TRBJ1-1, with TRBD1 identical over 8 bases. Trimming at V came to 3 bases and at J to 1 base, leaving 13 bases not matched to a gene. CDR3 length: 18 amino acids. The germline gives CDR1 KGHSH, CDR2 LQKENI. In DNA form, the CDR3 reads TGTGCCAGCTCACCTAGGCTTCAGGGGGCTAGCGGGAACACTGAAGCTTTCTTT. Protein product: CASSPRLQGASGNTEAFF.

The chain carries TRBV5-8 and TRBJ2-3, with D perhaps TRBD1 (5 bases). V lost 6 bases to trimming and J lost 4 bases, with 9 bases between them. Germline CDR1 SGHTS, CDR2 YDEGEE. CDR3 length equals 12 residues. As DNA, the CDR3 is TGTGCCAGCACAGGGTTCCCAGATACGCAGTATTTT. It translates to CASTGFPDTQYF.

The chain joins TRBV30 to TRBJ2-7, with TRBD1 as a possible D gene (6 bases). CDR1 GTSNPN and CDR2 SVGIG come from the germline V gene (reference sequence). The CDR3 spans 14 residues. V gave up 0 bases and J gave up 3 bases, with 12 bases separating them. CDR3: CAWSVGTLLYEQYF. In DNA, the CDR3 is TGTGCCTGGAGTGTAGGGACACTACTCTACGAGCAGTACTTC.

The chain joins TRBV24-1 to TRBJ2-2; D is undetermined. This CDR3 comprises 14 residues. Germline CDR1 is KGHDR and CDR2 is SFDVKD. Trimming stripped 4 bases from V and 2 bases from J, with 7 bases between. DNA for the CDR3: TGTGCCACCAGTGACCCCCTAAACACCGGGGAGCTGTTTTTT. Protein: CATSDPLNTGELFF.

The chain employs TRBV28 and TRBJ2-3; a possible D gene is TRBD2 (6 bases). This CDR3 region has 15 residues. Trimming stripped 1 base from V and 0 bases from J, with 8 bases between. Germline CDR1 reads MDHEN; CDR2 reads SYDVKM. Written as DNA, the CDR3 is TGTGCCAGCAGTTTATCGGGGGTCAGCACAGATACGCAGTATTTT. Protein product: CASSLSGVSTDTQYF.

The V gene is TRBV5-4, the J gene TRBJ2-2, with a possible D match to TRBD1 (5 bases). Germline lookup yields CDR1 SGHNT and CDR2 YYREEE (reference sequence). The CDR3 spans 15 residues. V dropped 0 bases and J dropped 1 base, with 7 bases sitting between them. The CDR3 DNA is TGTGCCAGCAGCTTGGAAGGGGAGAACACCGGGGAGCTGTTTTTT. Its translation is CASSLEGENTGELFF. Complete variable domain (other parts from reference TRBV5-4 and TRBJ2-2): ETGVTQSPTHLIKTRGQQVTLRCSSQSGHNTVSWYQQALGQGPQFIFQYYREEENGRGNFPPRFSGLQFPNYSSELNVNALELDDSALYLCASSLEGENTGELFFGEGSRLTVL.

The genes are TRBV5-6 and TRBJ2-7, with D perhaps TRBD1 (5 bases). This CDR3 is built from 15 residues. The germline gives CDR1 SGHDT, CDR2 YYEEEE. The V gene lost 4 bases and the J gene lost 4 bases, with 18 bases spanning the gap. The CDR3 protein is CASSLEARAGYEQYF. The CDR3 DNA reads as TGTGCCAGCAGCCTGGAAGCCAGGGCTGGTTACGAGCAGTACTTC.

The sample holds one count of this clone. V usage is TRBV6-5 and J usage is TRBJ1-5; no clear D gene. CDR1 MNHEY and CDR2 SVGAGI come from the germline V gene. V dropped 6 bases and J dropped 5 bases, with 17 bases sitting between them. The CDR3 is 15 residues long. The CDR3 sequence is CASSLIRVLDQPQHF. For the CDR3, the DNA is TGTGCCAGCAGCCTAATCCGGGTCCTAGATCAGCCCCAGCATTTT.

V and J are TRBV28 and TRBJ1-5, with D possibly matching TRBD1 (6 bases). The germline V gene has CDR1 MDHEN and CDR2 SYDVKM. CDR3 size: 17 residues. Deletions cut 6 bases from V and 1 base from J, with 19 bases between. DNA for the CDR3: TGTGCCAGCAGCTTCTTACAGGGATTATTCAGCAATCAGCCCCAGCATTTT. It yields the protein CASSFLQGLFSNQPQHF.

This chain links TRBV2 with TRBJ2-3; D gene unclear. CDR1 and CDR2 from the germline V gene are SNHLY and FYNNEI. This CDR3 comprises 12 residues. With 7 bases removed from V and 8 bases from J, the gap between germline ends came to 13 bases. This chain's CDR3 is CASKPFAVTQYF. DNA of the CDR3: TGTGCCAGCAAACCCTTCGCAGTTACGCAGTATTTT.

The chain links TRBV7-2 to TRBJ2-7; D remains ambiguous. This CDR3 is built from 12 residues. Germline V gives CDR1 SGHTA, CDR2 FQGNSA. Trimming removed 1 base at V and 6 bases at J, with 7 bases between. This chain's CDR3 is CASSLVTSEQYF. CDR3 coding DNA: TGTGCCAGCAGCTTAGTTACCAGCGAGCAGTACTTC.

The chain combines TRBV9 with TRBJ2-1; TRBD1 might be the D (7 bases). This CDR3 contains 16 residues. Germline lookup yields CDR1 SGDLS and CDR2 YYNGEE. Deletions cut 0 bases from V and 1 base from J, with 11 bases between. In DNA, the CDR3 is TGTGCCAGCAGCGTAGGCCCAGGGGGGTCCTACAATGAGCAGTTCTTC. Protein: CASSVGPGGSYNEQFF. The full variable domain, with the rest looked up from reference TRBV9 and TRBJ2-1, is DSGVTQTPKHLITATGQRVTLRCSPRSGDLSVYWYQQSLDQGLQFLIQYYNGEERAKGNILERFSAQQFPDLHSELNLSSLELGDSALYFCASSVGPGGSYNEQFFGPGTRLTVL.

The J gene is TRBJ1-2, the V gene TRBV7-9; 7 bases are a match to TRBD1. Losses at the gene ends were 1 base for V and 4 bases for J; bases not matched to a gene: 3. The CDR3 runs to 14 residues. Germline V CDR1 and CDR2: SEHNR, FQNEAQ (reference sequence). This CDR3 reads CASSLGQGSYGYTF. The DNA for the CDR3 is TGTGCCAGCAGCTTAGGACAGGGAAGCTATGGCTACACCTTC.

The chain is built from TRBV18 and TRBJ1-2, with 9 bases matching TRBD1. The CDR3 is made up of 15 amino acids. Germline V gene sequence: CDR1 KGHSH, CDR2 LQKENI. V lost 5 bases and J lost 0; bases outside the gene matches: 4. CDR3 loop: CASSSGQGPNYGYTF. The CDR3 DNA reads TGTGCCAGCTCATCGGGACAGGGCCCTAACTATGGCTACACCTTC.

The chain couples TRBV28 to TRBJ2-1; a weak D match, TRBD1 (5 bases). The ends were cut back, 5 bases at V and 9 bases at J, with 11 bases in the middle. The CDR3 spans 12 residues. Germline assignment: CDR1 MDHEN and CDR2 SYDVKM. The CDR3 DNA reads TGTGCCAGCAGTCCGACAGTTGGTGAGCAGTTCTTC. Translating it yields CASSPTVGEQFF.

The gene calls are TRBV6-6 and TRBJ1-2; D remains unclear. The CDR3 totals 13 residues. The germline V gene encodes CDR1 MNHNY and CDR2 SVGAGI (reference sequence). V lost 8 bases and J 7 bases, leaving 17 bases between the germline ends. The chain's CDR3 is CASSQMRHSGYTF. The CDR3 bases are TGTGCCAGCTCCCAGATGCGGCATAGTGGCTACACCTTC.

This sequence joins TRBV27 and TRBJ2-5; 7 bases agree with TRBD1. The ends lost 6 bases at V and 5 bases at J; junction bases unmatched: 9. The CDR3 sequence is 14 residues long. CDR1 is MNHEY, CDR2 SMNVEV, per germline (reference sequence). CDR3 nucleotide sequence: TGTGCCAGCAGGGCAGGGGGAAAAAAGGAGACCCAGTACTTC. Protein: CASRAGGKKETQYF.

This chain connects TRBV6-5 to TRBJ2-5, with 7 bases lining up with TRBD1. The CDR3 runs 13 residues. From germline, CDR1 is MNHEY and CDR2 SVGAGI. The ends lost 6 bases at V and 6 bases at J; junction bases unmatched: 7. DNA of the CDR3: TGTGCCAGCAGACCCTCGGACAGGCAGACCCAGTACTTC. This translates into CASRPSDRQTQYF.

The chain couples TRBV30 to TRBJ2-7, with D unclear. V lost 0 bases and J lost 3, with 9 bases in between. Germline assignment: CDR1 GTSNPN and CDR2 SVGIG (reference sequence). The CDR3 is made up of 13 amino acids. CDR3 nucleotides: TGTGCCTGGAGTGTAAAGCCTAACTACGAGCAGTACTTC. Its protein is CAWSVKPNYEQYF. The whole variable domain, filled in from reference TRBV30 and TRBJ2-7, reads SQTIHQWPATLVQPVGSPLSLECTVEGTSNPNLYWYRQAAGRGLQLLFYSVGIGQISSEVPQNLSASRPQDRQFILSSKKLLLSDSGFYLCAWSVKPNYEQYFGPGTRLTVT.